The 13 T cell receptor beta chains listed next were all sequenced from one sample in a study of T cells after yellow fever vaccination. One entry per CDR3 protein results from TCRdb running MiXCR on the 5' RACE reads. The table lists fewer than 450,000 distinct CDR3 sequences, about 8.3% of them singletons. This material consisted of PBMCs, taken approximately 47 days after the first yellow fever vaccination. The receptors were sampled from a man in his late teens or twenties who received the YFV17D yellow fever vaccine.

The V call is TRBV29-1, the J call TRBJ1-1, with D possibly matching TRBD1 (6 bases). Between the trimmed V and J ends, which lost 5 bases and 0 bases, there was a span of 13 bases. CDR1 and CDR2 from the germline V gene are SQVTM and ANQGSEA. The CDR3 extends over 14 amino acids. For the CDR3, the DNA is TGCAGCGTTATTAACAGGGTTATGAACACTGAAGCTTTCTTT. This translates into CSVINRVMNTEAFF.

CDR3 region: CASSRWTDEQFF. The CDR3 DNA reads as TGTGCCAGCAGCCGATGGACCGATGAGCAGTTCTTC. The chain links TRBV11-3 to TRBJ2-1; D uncertain. V was cut by 5 bases and J by 8 bases, with 10 bases left in between. The CDR3 consists of 12 residues. Germline V gives CDR1 SGHNT, CDR2 YENEEA.

This sequence joins TRBV4-1 and TRBJ2-5, with 9 positions matching TRBD1. Germline CDR1 MGHRA, CDR2 YSYEKL. Germline trimming cut 6 bases from V and 1 base from J; bases unmatched to any gene: 6. This CDR3 contains 15 residues. CDR3 DNA sequence: TGCGCCAGCAGTCCGACAGGGGGGGCCCAAGAGACCCAGTACTTC. Translated, it gives CASSPTGGAQETQYF.

The chain has TRBV27 and TRBJ2-5; 10 bases are shared with TRBD1. V shed 5 bases and J 0 bases; nucleotides not matched to a gene: 9. The CDR3 spans 17 residues. The germline V gene has CDR1 MNHEY and CDR2 SMNVEV (reference sequence). CDR3 nucleotide sequence: TGTGCCAGCAGTCTATATCCGGGACAGGGGTACCAAGAGACCCAGTACTTC. Translating gives CASSLYPGQGYQETQYF.

This clonotype has only a few counts. The gene calls are TRBV7-2 and TRBJ1-1; maybe TRBD1 (5 bases). With 5 bases removed from V and 0 bases from J, the gap between germline ends came to 13 bases. CDR3 length: 15 residues. CDR1 is SGHTA, CDR2 FQGNSA, per germline. CDR3 nucleotide sequence: TGTGCCAGCAGCAAACGGGGCTCCATGAACACTGAAGCTTTCTTT. Amino acids: CASSKRGSMNTEAFF.

The chain is built from TRBV5-1 and TRBJ2-1, with D maybe TRBD1 (6 bases). This CDR3 comprises 16 residues. CDR1 and CDR2 from the germline V gene are SGHRS and YFSETQ. Trimming cost V 4 bases and J 4 bases, with 18 bases left between them. The CDR3 loop is CASSPPMGTHYNEQFF. The CDR3, as DNA: TGCGCCAGCAGCCCACCAATGGGGACACATTACAATGAGCAGTTCTTC.

This clonotype was recorded at least ten times. The J gene is TRBJ1-2, the V gene TRBV12-3 or TRBV12-4; D perhaps matches TRBD1 (5 bases). The CDR3 totals 16 residues. Trimming took off 5 bases at V and 5 bases at J, with 21 bases between the two ends. The CDR3 loop is CASSPSPGLLLYGYTF. As DNA, the CDR3 is TGTGCCAGCAGTCCGAGCCCGGGACTCCTCCTATATGGCTACACCTTC.

This rearrangement joins TRBV7-2 to TRBJ1-1; TRBD1 agrees at 7 bases. Trimming cost V 2 bases and J 11 bases; bases outside gene matches: 11. Germline CDR1 SGHTA, CDR2 FQGNSA. The CDR3 is 14 amino acids. The DNA for the CDR3 is TGTGCCAGCAGCTTACCCGGGACAGTGGTTGGGGCTTTCTTT. It translates to CASSLPGTVVGAFF.

The chain joins TRBV5-1 to TRBJ1-5, with a possible D match to TRBD1 (6 bases). Germline lookup yields CDR1 SGHRS and CDR2 YFSETQ. CDR3 size: 15 residues. V gave up 0 bases and J gave up 4 bases, with 11 bases separating them. CDR3 nucleotide sequence: TGCGCCAGCAGCTTGGGGGCAGGGGAGAATCAGCCCCAGCATTTT. It is translated as CASSLGAGENQPQHF.

This clonotype was seen more than once but under ten times. V is TRBV7-9 and J is TRBJ1-2; weak D call: TRBD1 (6 bases). The CDR3 has 14 amino acids. V was pared by 5 bases and J by 4 bases, with 14 bases between. Germline CDR1 SEHNR, CDR2 FQNEAQ (reference sequence). CDR3 sequence (DNA): TGTGCCAGCAGCCGACCCCGACAGGCCTATGGCTACACCTTC. It encodes CASSRPRQAYGYTF.

V gene TRBV28 combines with J gene TRBJ2-1; TRBD2 agrees at 8 bases. The CDR3 sequence is 15 residues long. Germline V gene data show CDR1 as MDHEN and CDR2 as SYDVKM. J lost 9 bases, V lost 7 bases, and 14 bases had no gene match. CDR3: CASKGWERGQVEQFF. CDR3 nucleotide sequence: TGTGCCAGCAAAGGGTGGGAGCGGGGGCAGGTTGAGCAGTTCTTC.

This clonotype was counted between two and nine times. In DNA, the CDR3 is TGTGCCAGCAGCTTATCCTTCCATGACTACAATGAGCAGTTCTTC. Translating gives CASSLSFHDYNEQFF. V gene TRBV7-8 combines with J gene TRBJ2-1; no definite D call. The CDR3 runs 15 residues. V dropped 2 bases and J dropped 3 bases, with 11 bases sitting between them. Germline V CDR1 and CDR2: SGHVS, FQNEAQ.

The chain links TRBV29-1 to TRBJ2-5, with 13 bases that match TRBD2. With V trimmed by 7 bases and J by 5 bases, 4 bases remained unmatched. CDR1 is SQVTM, CDR2 ANQGSEA, per germline. The CDR3 length is 13 residues. The DNA of the CDR3 is TGCAGCGAGACTAGCGGGGGGAGTGAGACCCAGTACTTC. Its protein product is CSETSGGSETQYF.